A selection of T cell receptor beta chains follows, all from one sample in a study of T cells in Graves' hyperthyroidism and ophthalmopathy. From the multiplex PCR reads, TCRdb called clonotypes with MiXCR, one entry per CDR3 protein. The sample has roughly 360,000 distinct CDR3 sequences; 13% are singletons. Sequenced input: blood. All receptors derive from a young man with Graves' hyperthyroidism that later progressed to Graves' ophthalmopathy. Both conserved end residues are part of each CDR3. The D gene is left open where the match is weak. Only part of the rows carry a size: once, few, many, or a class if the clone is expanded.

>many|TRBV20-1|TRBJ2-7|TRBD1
CSARDGDSRYEQYF
TGCAGTGCTAGAGATGGGGACAGCCGCTACGAGCAGTACTTC
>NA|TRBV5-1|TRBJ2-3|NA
CASTGSPGAGDTQYF
TGCGCCAGCACGGGGTCCCCGGGGGCAGGAGATACGCAGTATTTT
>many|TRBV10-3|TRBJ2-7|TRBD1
CAISGTGGFYEQYF
TGTGCCATCAGTGGGACAGGGGGCTTCTACGAGCAGTACTTC
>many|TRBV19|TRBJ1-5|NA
CASSNRDNQPQHF
TGTGCCAGTAGTAACAGGGATAATCAGCCCCAGCATTTT
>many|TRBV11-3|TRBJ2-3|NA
CASSPFVRADTQYF
TGTGCCAGCAGCCCCTTCGTCAGGGCGGATACGCAGTATTTT
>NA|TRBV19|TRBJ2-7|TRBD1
CASSIAGTAVGEQYF
TGTGCCAGTAGTATAGCTGGGACAGCCGTGGGCGAGCAGTACTTC
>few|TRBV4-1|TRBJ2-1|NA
CASSQDWDEGPYNEQFF
TGCGCCAGCAGCCAAGATTGGGACGAGGGCCCCTACAATGAGCAGTTCTTC
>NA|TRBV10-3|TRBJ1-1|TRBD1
CAIRGQGEHTEAFF
TGTGCCATCAGGGGACAGGGGGAACACACTGAAGCTTTCTTT
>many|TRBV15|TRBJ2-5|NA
CAINTGSEETQYF
TGTGCCATCAACACAGGGAGTGAAGAGACCCAGTACTTC
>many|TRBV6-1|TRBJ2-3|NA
CASSPNSDTQYF
TGTGCCAGCAGTCCGAACTCAGATACGCAGTATTTT
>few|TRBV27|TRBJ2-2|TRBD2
CASSSPSGGTGELFF
TGTGCCAGCAGTTCTCCCAGCGGGGGGACCGGGGAGCTGTTTTTT
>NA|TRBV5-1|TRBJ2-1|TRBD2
CASSFHTSGFYEQFF
TGCGCCAGCAGCTTCCACACTAGCGGGTTTTATGAGCAGTTCTTC
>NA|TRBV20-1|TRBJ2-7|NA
CSARATGRRSYEQYF
TGCAGTGCTAGAGCCACAGGGAGGCGCTCCTACGAGCAGTACTTC
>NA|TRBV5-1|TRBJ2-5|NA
CASSLMIAETQYF
TGCGCCAGCAGCTTGATGATCGCGGAGACCCAGTACTTC
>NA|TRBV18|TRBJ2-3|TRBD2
CASSPPAGGPDTQYF
TGTGCCAGCTCACCACCGGCGGGGGGGCCCGATACGCAGTATTTT
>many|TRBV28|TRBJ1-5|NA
CASRPRAWGGNQPQHF
TGTGCCAGCAGACCTAGGGCCTGGGGCGGCAATCAGCCCCAGCATTTT
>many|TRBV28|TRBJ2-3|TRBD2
CAKRLAGTQWGHSTDTQYF
TGTGCCAAGAGACTAGCGGGAACCCAATGGGGGCATAGCACAGATACGCAGTATTTT
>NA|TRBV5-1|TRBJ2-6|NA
CASSLDRTIGANVLTF
TGCGCCAGCAGCTTGGACAGGACAATTGGGGCCAACGTCCTGACTTTC
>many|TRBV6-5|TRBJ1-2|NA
CASSYGGGPNYGYTF
TGTGCCAGCAGTTACGGAGGGGGTCCAAACTATGGCTACACCTTC
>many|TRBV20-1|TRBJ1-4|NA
CSASGPRSEKLFF
TGCAGTGCTTCGGGACCTAGGAGCGAAAAACTGTTTTTT
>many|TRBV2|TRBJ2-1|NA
CASSGEGTNSYNEQFF
TGTGCCAGCAGTGGAGAAGGGACAAACTCCTACAATGAGCAGTTCTTC
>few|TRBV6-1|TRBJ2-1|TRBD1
CASSPTGTAYNEQFF
TGTGCCAGCAGCCCTACCGGGACAGCCTACAATGAGCAGTTCTTC
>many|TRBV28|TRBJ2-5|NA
CASSLEGEVETQYF
TGTGCCAGCAGTTTGGAAGGGGAGGTAGAGACCCAGTACTTC
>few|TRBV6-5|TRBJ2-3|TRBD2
CASGLQETGGTQYF
TGTGCCAGCGGACTACAGGAGACGGGGGGGACGCAGTATTTT
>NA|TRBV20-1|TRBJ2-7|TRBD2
CSAPSGGAYEQYF
TGCAGTGCTCCTAGCGGGGGGGCCTACGAGCAGTACTTC
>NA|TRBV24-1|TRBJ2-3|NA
CATSDTGRPSTDTQYF
TGTGCCACCAGTGACACCGGTCGACCTAGCACAGATACGCAGTATTTT
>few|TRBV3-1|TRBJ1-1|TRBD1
CASSEGDRGLDTEAFF
TGTGCCAGCAGCGAGGGGGACAGGGGGTTAGACACTGAAGCTTTCTTT
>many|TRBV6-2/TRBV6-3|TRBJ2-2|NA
CASSYHAGAGELFF
TGTGCCAGCAGTTACCACGCAGGGGCCGGGGAGCTGTTTTTT
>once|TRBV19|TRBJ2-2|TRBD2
CASTQWGGGGELFF
TGTGCCAGTACCCAATGGGGGGGAGGCGGGGAGCTGTTTTTT
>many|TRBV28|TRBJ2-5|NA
CASSSEGEETQYF
TGTGCCAGCAGTTCGGAGGGGGAAGAGACCCAGTACTTC
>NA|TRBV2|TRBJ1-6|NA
CASREPGRYNSPLHF
TGTGCCAGCAGGGAACCGGGACGGTATAATTCACCCCTCCACTTT
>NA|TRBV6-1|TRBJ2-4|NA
CASSEHTKNIQYF
TGTGCCAGCAGTGAGCATACAAAAAACATTCAGTACTTC
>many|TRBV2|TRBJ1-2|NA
CASRQSYGYTF
TGTGCCAGCAGGCAGTCCTATGGCTACACCTTC
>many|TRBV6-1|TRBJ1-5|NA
CASSEGGAVGQPQHF
TGTGCCAGCAGTGAAGGGGGTGCCGTCGGTCAGCCCCAGCATTTT
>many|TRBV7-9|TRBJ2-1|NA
CASSSRRGGINEQFF
TGTGCCAGCAGCTCCAGACGGGGAGGTATCAATGAGCAGTTCTTC
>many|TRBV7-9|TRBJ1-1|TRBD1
CASSGQGLAEAFF
TGTGCCAGCAGCGGACAGGGGTTGGCTGAAGCTTTCTTT
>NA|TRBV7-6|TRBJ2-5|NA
CASSLARTVTSETQYF
TGTGCCAGCAGCTTAGCGAGGACAGTAACCTCAGAGACCCAGTACTTC
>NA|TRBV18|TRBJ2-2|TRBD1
CASSPPGTATNTGELFF
TGTGCCAGCTCACCACCGGGGACAGCGACGAACACCGGGGAGCTGTTTTTT
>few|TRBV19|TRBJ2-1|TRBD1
CASSTVQGRGPYNEQFF
TGTGCCAGTAGCACCGTGCAGGGAAGGGGGCCTTACAATGAGCAGTTCTTC
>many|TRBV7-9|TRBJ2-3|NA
CASSPQSDTQYF
TGTGCCAGCAGCCCCCAGTCAGATACGCAGTATTTT
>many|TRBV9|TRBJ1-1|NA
CASSVGWGTEAFF
TGTGCCAGCAGCGTAGGATGGGGCACTGAAGCTTTCTTT
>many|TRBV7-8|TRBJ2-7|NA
CASSWGGQSYEQYF
TGTGCCAGCAGCTGGGGGGGGCAGAGCTACGAGCAGTACTTC
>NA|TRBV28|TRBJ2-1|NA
CASSLYRGGYNEQFF
TGTGCCAGCAGTTTATACAGGGGAGGCTACAATGAGCAGTTCTTC
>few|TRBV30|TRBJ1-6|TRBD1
CAWNTGQGNSPLHF
TGTGCCTGGAACACCGGACAGGGTAATTCACCCCTCCACTTT
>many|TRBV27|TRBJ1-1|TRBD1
CASSLDRGTVNTEAFF
TGTGCCAGCAGTTTGGACAGGGGGACCGTGAACACTGAAGCTTTCTTT
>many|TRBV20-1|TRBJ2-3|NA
CSVTATAGGGDTQYF
TGCAGCGTCACAGCTACAGCCGGGGGTGGAGATACGCAGTATTTT
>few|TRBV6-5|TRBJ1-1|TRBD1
CASSYSKGAFEAFF
TGTGCCAGCAGTTACTCTAAGGGGGCATTTGAAGCTTTCTTT
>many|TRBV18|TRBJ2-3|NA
CASSPPPWDTQYF
TGTGCCAGCTCACCACCTCCATGGGATACGCAGTATTTT
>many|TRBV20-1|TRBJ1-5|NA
CSARGTPWKSNQPQHF
TGCAGTGCTAGAGGGACACCCTGGAAGAGCAATCAGCCCCAGCATTTT
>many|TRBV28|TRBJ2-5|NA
CASSSTLLTQYF
TGTGCCAGCAGTTCGACGTTGTTGACCCAGTACTTC
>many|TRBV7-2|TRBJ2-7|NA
CASSPRVGSYEQYF
TGTGCCAGCAGCCCACGGGTGGGCAGCTACGAGCAGTACTTC
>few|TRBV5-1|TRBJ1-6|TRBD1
CASSQDRGGSYNSPLHF
TGCGCCAGCAGCCAGGACAGGGGAGGCTCCTATAATTCACCCCTCCACTTT